The source of this T cell receptor beta chain is a study of T cell repertoires in cytomegalovirus infection. TCRdb reprocessed the reads via MiXCR and lists one record per CDR3 protein. The sample shows approximately 1,000,000 distinct CDR3 sequences, 30% to 40% of them seen only once. The CDR3 consists of 16 residues. From germline, CDR1 is MNHEY and CDR2 SVGEGT. Trimming took off 0 bases at V and 6 bases at J, with 14 bases between the two ends. For this clonotype: Its antigen is not identified.

The genes are TRBV6-2 or TRBV6-3 and TRBJ1-4; D is ambiguous. The source material was cultured CD8+ T cells from PBMCs, sampled from culture after CMV antigen stimulation. The TCR originated in a human donor in good health (CMV status not recorded). Some clones in this sample may be carry-over from other donors' samples. In DNA, the CDR3 is TGTGCCAGCAGTTACTCGGAGGGCACGGCTCATGAAAAACTGTTTTTT. It translates to CASSYSEGTAHEKLFF.